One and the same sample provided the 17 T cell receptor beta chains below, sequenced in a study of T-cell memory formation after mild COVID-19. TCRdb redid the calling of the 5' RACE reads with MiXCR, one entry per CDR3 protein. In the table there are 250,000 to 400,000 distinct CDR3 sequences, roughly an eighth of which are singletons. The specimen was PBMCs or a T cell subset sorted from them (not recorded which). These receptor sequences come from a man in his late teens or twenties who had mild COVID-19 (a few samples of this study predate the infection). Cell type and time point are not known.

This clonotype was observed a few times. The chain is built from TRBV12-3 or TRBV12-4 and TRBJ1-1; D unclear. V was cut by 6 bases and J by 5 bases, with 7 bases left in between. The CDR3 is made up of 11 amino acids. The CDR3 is CASRIMTEAFF. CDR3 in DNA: TGTGCCAGCAGAATAATGACTGAAGCTTTCTTT.

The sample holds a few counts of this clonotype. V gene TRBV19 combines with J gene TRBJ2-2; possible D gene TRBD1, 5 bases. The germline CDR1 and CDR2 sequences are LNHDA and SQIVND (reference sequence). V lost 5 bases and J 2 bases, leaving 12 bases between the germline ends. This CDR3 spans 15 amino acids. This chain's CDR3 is CASSVQGLNTGELFF. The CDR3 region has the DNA TGTGCCAGTAGTGTCCAGGGTTTAAACACCGGGGAGCTGTTTTTT.

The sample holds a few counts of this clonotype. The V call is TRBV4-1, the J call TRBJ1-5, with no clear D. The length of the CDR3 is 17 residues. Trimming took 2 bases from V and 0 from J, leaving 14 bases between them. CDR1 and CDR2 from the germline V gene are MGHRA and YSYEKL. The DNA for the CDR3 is TGCGCCAGCAGCCAAATATCCCCCCCATCTAGCAATCAGCCCCAGCATTTT. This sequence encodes CASSQISPPSSNQPQHF.

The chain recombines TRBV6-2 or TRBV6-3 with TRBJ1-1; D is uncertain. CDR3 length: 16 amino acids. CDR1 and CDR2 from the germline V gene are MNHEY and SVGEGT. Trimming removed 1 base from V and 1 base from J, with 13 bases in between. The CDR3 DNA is TGTGCCAGCAGTTACTACTGGGGATCGGAGAACACTGAAGCTTTCTTT. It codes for CASSYYWGSENTEAFF.

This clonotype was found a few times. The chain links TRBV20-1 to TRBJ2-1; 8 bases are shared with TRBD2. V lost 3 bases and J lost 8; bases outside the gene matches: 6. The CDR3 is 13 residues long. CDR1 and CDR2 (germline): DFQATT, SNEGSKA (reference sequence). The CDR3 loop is CSARNGGADEQFF. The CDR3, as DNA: TGCAGTGCTAGGAACGGGGGGGCCGATGAGCAGTTCTTC.

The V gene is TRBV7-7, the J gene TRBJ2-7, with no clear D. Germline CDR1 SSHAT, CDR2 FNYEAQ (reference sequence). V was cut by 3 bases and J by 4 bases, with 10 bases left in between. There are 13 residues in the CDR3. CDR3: CASSLLEQYEQYF. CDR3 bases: TGTGCCAGCAGCTTGTTAGAGCAGTACGAGCAGTACTTC.

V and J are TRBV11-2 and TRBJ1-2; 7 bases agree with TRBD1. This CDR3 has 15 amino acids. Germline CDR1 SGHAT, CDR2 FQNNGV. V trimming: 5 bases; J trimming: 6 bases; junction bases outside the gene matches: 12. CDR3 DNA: TGTGCCAGCAGCCCCGGGGACAGTTCTTCTCATGGCTACACCTTC. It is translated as CASSPGDSSSHGYTF.

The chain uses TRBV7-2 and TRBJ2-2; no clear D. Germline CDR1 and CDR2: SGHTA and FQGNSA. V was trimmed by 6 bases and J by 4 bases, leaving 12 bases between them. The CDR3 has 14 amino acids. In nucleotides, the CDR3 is TGTGCCAGCAGACGCCCCTCGGGCACCGGGGAGCTGTTTTTT. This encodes CASRRPSGTGELFF.

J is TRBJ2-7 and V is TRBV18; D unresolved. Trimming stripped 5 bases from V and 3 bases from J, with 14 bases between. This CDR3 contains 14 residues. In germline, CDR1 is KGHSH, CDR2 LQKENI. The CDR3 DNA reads TGTGCCAGCTCATCAAGTCGGATGATCTACGAGCAGTACTTC. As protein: CASSSSRMIYEQYF.

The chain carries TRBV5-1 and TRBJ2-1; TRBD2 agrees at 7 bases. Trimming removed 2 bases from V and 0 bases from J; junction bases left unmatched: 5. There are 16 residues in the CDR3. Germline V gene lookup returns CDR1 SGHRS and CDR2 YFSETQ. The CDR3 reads CASSFQGLGSYNEQFF. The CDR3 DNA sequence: TGCGCCAGCAGCTTCCAAGGACTAGGCTCCTACAATGAGCAGTTCTTC.

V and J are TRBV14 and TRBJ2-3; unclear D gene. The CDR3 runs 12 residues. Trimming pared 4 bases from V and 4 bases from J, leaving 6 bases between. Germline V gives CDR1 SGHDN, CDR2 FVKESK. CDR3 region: CASSRGPDTQYF. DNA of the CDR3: TGTGCCAGCAGCCGTGGACCAGATACGCAGTATTTT. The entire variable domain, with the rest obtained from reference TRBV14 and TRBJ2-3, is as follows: EAGVTQFPSHSVIEKGQTVTLRCDPISGHDNLYWYRRVMGKEIKFLLHFVKESKQDESGMPNNRFLAERTGGTYSTLKVQPAELEDSGVYFCASSRGPDTQYFGPGTRLTVL.

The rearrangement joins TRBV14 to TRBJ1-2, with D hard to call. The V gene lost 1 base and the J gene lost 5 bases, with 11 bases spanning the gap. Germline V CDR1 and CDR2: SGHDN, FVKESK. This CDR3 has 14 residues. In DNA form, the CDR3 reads TGTGCCAGCAGCCAAGGCGGTAGCATTTATGGCTACACCTTC. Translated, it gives CASSQGGSIYGYTF.

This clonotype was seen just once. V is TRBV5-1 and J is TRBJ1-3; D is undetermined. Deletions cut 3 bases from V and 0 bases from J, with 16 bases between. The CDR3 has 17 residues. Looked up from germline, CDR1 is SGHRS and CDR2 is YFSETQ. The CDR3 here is CASSYWRADYSGNTIYF. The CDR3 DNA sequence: TGCGCCAGCAGCTACTGGAGGGCAGATTACTCTGGAAACACCATATATTTT.

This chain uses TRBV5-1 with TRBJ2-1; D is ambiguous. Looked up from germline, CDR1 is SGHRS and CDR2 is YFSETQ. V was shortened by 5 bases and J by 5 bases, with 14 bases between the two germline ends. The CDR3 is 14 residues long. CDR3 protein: CASSSAPANNEQFF. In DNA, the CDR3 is TGCGCCAGCAGTTCCGCGCCCGCGAACAATGAGCAGTTCTTC.

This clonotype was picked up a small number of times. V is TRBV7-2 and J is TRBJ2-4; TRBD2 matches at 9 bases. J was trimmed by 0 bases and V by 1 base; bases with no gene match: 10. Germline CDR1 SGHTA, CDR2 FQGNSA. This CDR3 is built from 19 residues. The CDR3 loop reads CASSLGAERGDLAKNIQYF. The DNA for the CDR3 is TGTGCCAGCAGCTTAGGGGCCGAGCGGGGGGACTTAGCCAAAAACATTCAGTACTTC.

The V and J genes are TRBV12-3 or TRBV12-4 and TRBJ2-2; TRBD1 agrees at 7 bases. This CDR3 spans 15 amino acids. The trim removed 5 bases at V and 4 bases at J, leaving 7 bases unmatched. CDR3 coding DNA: TGTGCCAGCAGTCGAGGGGGCGCGGGCACCGGGGAGCTGTTTTTT. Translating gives CASSRGGAGTGELFF.

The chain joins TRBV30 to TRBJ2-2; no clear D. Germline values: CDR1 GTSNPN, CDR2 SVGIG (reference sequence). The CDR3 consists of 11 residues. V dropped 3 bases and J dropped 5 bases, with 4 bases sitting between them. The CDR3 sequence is CAWRITGELFF. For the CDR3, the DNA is TGTGCCTGGAGAATAACCGGGGAGCTGTTTTTT.